Listed below are T cell receptor beta chains from one sample, sequenced in a study of CD8+ T cells in alopecia areata. The repertoire was sequenced with immunoSEQ multiplex PCR; TCRdb's copy has only in-frame clones and lacks some. The sample records 150,000 or so clones, 49% being singletons. The sample here was CD8+ T cells sorted from blood, taken at week 0. These receptors originate from a human donor with alopecia areata. The CDR3 runs from the conserved cysteine through the conserved F or W. The D gene is left open where the match is weak. Some rows have no size entry. The others give once, few or many, or a class for an expanded clone.

abundance: -; v_gene: TRBV29-1; d_gene: -; j_gene: TRBJ1-2; CDR3nt: TGCAGCGCAAGGGGACGGGGTCGGCATGGCTACACCTTC; CDR3aa: CSARGRGRHGYTF
abundance: few; v_gene: TRBV19; d_gene: -; j_gene: TRBJ1-1; CDR3nt: TGTGCCAGTAGTACCCAGAGTTACGGAGCTTTCTTT; CDR3aa: CASSTQSYGAFF
abundance: -; v_gene: TRBV4-2; d_gene: -; j_gene: TRBJ2-6; CDR3nt: TGTGCCAGCAGCCAACTTCCCTCTCCATCTGGGGCCAACGTCCTGACTTTC; CDR3aa: CASSQLPSPSGANVLTF
abundance: -; v_gene: TRBV7-9; d_gene: TRBD1; j_gene: TRBJ2-7; CDR3nt: TGTGCCAGCAGCATGGGACAGTTGTGGCAGTACTTC; CDR3aa: CASSMGQLWQYF
abundance: -; v_gene: TRBV18; d_gene: -; j_gene: TRBJ2-5; CDR3nt: TGTGCCAGCTCACCACCCCCTTGGGGTCAAGAGACCCAGTACTTC; CDR3aa: CASSPPPWGQETQYF
abundance: -; v_gene: TRBV7-6; d_gene: TRBD1; j_gene: TRBJ1-1; CDR3nt: TGTGCCAGCAGCTTAGAGACAGGGATGAACACTGAAGCTTTCTTT; CDR3aa: CASSLETGMNTEAFF
abundance: -; v_gene: TRBV5-6; d_gene: TRBD1; j_gene: TRBJ1-6; CDR3nt: TGTGCCAGCAGACTCTGGGAGGACAGGGTTTCACCCCTCCACTTT; CDR3aa: CASRLWEDRVSPLHF
abundance: -; v_gene: TRBV6-6; d_gene: TRBD1; j_gene: TRBJ1-5; CDR3nt: TGTGCCAGCAGTTACGGGACAGCTAGCAATCAGCCCCAGCATTTT; CDR3aa: CASSYGTASNQPQHF
abundance: -; v_gene: TRBV27; d_gene: -; j_gene: TRBJ2-5; CDR3nt: TGTGCCAGCAGTCGAGAGTACCAAGAGACCCAGTACTTC; CDR3aa: CASSREYQETQYF
abundance: -; v_gene: TRBV29-1; d_gene: -; j_gene: TRBJ2-1; CDR3nt: TGCAGCGTTGGGCAGGGGCAGGGAGAGCAGTTCTTC; CDR3aa: CSVGQGQGEQFF
abundance: few; v_gene: TRBV18; d_gene: -; j_gene: TRBJ1-1; CDR3nt: TGTGCCAGCTCCCCGCCGGGACCGAACACTGAAGCTTTCTTT; CDR3aa: CASSPPGPNTEAFF